A single sample gave rise to the 21 T cell receptor beta chains below, sequenced in a study of identical twins. TCRdb processed the 5' RACE reads anew with MiXCR; each CDR3 protein has one entry. This sample has a few hundred thousand distinct CDR3 sequences; around 9.6% occur once, and the top ten carry 3%. This sample was shared with a second study, whose subject was yellow fever vaccine responses in identical twins.

Material: PBMCs. The receptor source for this set is a woman younger than 30 in good health.

This chain joins TRBV4-3 and TRBJ2-5; D is ambiguous. Trimming took off 4 bases at V and 5 bases at J, with 14 bases between the two ends. Germline CDR1 is LGHNA and CDR2 is YSLEER. The CDR3 is made up of 14 amino acids. CDR3 region: CASSREGFSETQYF. For the CDR3, the DNA is TGCGCCAGCAGCCGAGAAGGGTTTTCGGAGACCCAGTACTTC.

This clonotype was seen at least ten times. The chain uses TRBV28 and TRBJ2-7, with 13 bases aligning to TRBD2. The CDR3 spans 14 residues. Losses at the gene ends were 7 bases for V and 4 bases for J; bases not matched to a gene: 4. Germline loops: CDR1 MDHEN, CDR2 SYDVKM. For the CDR3, the DNA is TGTGCCAGCACCCGACTAGCGGGAGGTTACGAGCAGTACTTC. This gives the protein CASTRLAGGYEQYF.

The chain has TRBV28 and TRBJ2-3; 7 bases match TRBD1. The J segment lost 5 bases and the V segment lost 11 bases, leaving 7 bases of the junction unmatched. The CDR3 totals 12 residues. Per germline, CDR1 MDHEN and CDR2 SYDVKM. This CDR3 reads CALRGMVDTQYF. CDR3 in DNA: TGTGCCCTCAGGGGGATGGTAGATACGCAGTATTTT.

The V call is TRBV18, the J call TRBJ2-1, with TRBD2 identical over 8 bases. The CDR3 sequence is 17 residues long. Germline CDR1 is KGHSH and CDR2 is LQKENI. V lost 1 base to trimming and J lost 0 bases; unmatched junction nucleotides: 5. CDR3 residues: CASSPLAGPSSYNEQFF. The CDR3 DNA is TGTGCCAGCTCACCACTAGCGGGACCGAGCTCCTACAATGAGCAGTTCTTC.

Regarding this clonotype: Given a much more abundant clone one base away, this may be a read error. This chain links TRBV10-3 with TRBJ2-3, with D maybe TRBD2 (7 bases). From germline, CDR1 is ENHRY and CDR2 SYGVKD. This CDR3 has 15 residues. DNA for the CDR3: TGTGCCATCAGTGACCTTAGGGGGGGCACAGATACGCGGTATTTT. Protein: CAISDLRGGTDTRYF.

The V call is TRBV20-1, the J call TRBJ2-2, with a weak D call TRBD1 (6 bases). Germline lookup yields CDR1 DFQATT and CDR2 SNEGSKA (reference sequence). The length of the CDR3 is 14 residues. Between the trimmed V and J ends, which lost 5 bases and 1 base, there was a span of 11 bases. The CDR3 loop is CSAPDRQNTGELFF. The CDR3 DNA reads TGCAGTGCTCCCGACAGGCAGAACACCGGGGAGCTGTTTTTT.

This clonotype was seen at least ten times. The V gene is TRBV11-2, the J gene TRBJ2-1, with 7 bases that match TRBD2. Germline CDR1 is SGHAT and CDR2 is FQNNGV. The J segment lost 9 bases and the V segment lost 0 bases, leaving 2 bases of the junction unmatched. CDR3 length equals 13 residues. CDR3 region: CASSLEGRGEQFF. As DNA, the CDR3 is TGTGCCAGCAGCTTAGAGGGGAGGGGTGAGCAGTTCTTC.

V is TRBV7-9 and J is TRBJ2-3; no firm D call. V gave up 6 bases and J gave up 4 bases, with 17 bases separating them. Germline V gene lookup returns CDR1 SEHNR and CDR2 FQNEAQ (reference sequence). The CDR3 length is 15 residues. The CDR3 nucleotides are TGTGCCAGCAGACTCGGTGCAGGAAGTTCAGATACGCAGTATTTT. Its protein is CASRLGAGSSDTQYF.

This clonotype was seen at least ten times. The chain carries TRBV3-1 and TRBJ2-2; 9 bases match TRBD2. With 5 bases clipped from V and 7 bases from J, the junction kept 8 bases outside the gene matches. The CDR3 is 15 residues long. CDR1 LGHDT and CDR2 YNNKEL come from the germline V gene (reference sequence). As DNA, the CDR3 is TGTGCCAGCAGCTTAGCGCGGGGGGGCATCGGGGAGCTGTTTTTT. It encodes CASSLARGGIGELFF. The full variable domain, its missing parts supplied by reference TRBV3-1 and TRBJ2-2, is DTAVSQTPKYLVTQMGNDKSIKCEQNLGHDTMYWYKQDSKKFLKIMFSYNNKELIINETVPNRFSPKSPDKAHLNLHINSLELGDSAVYFCASSLARGGIGELFFGEGSRLTVL.

In its sample, this clonotype was seen many times. J is TRBJ2-2 and V is TRBV7-8, with 12 bases aligning to TRBD1. The CDR3 is made up of 14 amino acids. CDR1 and CDR2 (germline): SGHVS, FQNEAQ. Trimming removed 6 bases from V and 7 bases from J; junction bases left unmatched: 3. DNA for the CDR3: TGTGCCAGCAGATGGGACAGGGGGCACGGGGAGCTGTTTTTT. Amino acids: CASRWDRGHGELFF.

The chain employs TRBV25-1 and TRBJ2-7, with 7 bases matching TRBD1. Per germline, CDR1 MGHDK and CDR2 SYGVNS. With 1 base clipped from V and 3 bases from J, the junction kept 9 bases outside the gene matches. The CDR3 contains 16 residues. The chain's CDR3 is CASSELRDSVRYEQYF. CDR3 nucleotide sequence: TGTGCCAGCAGTGAATTAAGGGACAGCGTTCGCTACGAGCAGTACTTC.

In regard to this clonotype: This may be a read error, as it is one base from a much larger clone. This sequence joins TRBV10-3 and TRBJ1-3, with D possibly TRBD1 on 6 matching bases. Germline V CDR1 and CDR2: ENHRY, SYGVKD. The CDR3 covers 13 residues. The CDR3 region has the DNA TGTGGCATCTCGACAGGCTCTGGAAACACCATATATTTT. Translated: CGISTGSGNTIYF.

The table lists this clonotype with a few counts. J is TRBJ2-7 and V is TRBV6-6; D unclear. V was trimmed by 6 bases and J by 2 bases, leaving 8 bases between them. This CDR3 has 12 amino acids. The germline V gene encodes CDR1 MNHNY and CDR2 SVGAGI (reference sequence). CDR3 coding DNA: TGTGCCAGCAGAGCGATAACCTACGAGCAGTACTTC. Translating it yields CASRAITYEQYF.

This clonotype came up many times. This rearrangement joins TRBV7-2 to TRBJ2-4; D not certain. The CDR3 contains 13 residues. Germline V lookup: CDR1 SGHTA, CDR2 FQGNSA. Deletions cut 6 bases from V and 7 bases from J, with 13 bases between. Here the CDR3 reads CASRPLTQNIQYF. The CDR3 bases are TGTGCCAGCAGACCCTTAACTCAGAACATTCAGTACTTC.

This chain uses TRBV12-3 or TRBV12-4 with TRBJ2-5, with D possibly TRBD2 on 6 matching bases. V was clipped by 2 bases and J by 2 bases, with 12 bases between them. The CDR3 contains 15 residues. The CDR3 loop is CASSLIFGRQETQYF. The CDR3 coding sequence is TGTGCCAGCAGTTTAATTTTTGGGAGGCAAGAGACCCAGTACTTC.

The gene calls are TRBV15 and TRBJ2-5, with D tentatively TRBD1 (5 bases). V lost 3 bases and J 5 bases, leaving 19 bases between the germline ends. The CDR3 runs 16 residues. Germline lookup yields CDR1 LNHNV and CDR2 YYDKDF (reference sequence). The CDR3 loop is CATSRALVGLGETQYF. CDR3 nucleotides: TGTGCCACCAGCAGGGCGCTTGTGGGGCTCGGGGAGACCCAGTACTTC.

V is TRBV7-9 and J is TRBJ2-7; D possibly uses TRBD1 or TRBD2 (6 bases each). The CDR3 is 16 residues long. Germline V gene data show CDR1 as SEHNR and CDR2 as FQNEAQ (reference sequence). V dropped 1 base and J dropped 2 bases, with 15 bases sitting between them. CDR3 nucleotide sequence: TGTGCCAGCAGCTTAGGAGAACGGGGGCGCCCCTACGAGCAGTACTTC. This codes for CASSLGERGRPYEQYF.

This clonotype appeared many times. This chain uses TRBV12-3 or TRBV12-4 with TRBJ2-1; the match to TRBD2 covers 7 bases. This CDR3 is built from 16 residues. J lost 1 base, V lost 6 bases, and 9 bases had no gene match. In nucleotides, the CDR3 is TGTGCCAGCAGCCTCTGGCGGGAGCGTTCCTACAATGAGCAGTTCTTC. This codes for CASSLWRERSYNEQFF.

The sample holds a few counts of this clonotype. The chain is built from TRBV18 and TRBJ2-1; the match to TRBD1 covers 7 bases. CDR3 length: 14 amino acids. CDR1 KGHSH and CDR2 LQKENI come from the germline V gene. The trim removed 4 bases at V and 5 bases at J, leaving 5 bases unmatched. CDR3 protein: CASSLGTDHNEQFF. CDR3 sequence (DNA): TGTGCCAGCTCACTTGGGACAGACCACAATGAGCAGTTCTTC. The full variable domain, in which reference TRBV18 and TRBJ2-1 provide the parts outside the CDR3, is NAGVMQNPRHLVRRRGQEARLRCSPMKGHSHVYWYRQLPEEGLKFMVYLQKENIIDESGMPKERFSAEFPKEGPSILRIQQVVRGDSAAYFCASSLGTDHNEQFFGPGTRLTVL.

J is TRBJ2-7 and V is TRBV9; a possible D gene is TRBD2 (5 bases). This CDR3 spans 15 amino acids. Germline V gene sequence: CDR1 SGDLS, CDR2 YYNGEE. Trimming removed 0 bases at V and 4 bases at J, with 14 bases between. The CDR3 spells CASSVVRFWTYEQYF. DNA of the CDR3: TGTGCCAGCAGCGTAGTTAGGTTTTGGACTTACGAGCAGTACTTC.

This clonotype was found many times. The rearrangement links TRBV7-9 to TRBJ2-2; perhaps D is TRBD1 or TRBD2 (6 bases each). The CDR3 has 16 amino acids. CDR1 is SEHNR, CDR2 FQNEAQ, per germline (reference sequence). Trimming removed 5 bases at V and 3 bases at J, with 16 bases between. The DNA of the CDR3 is TGTGCCAGCAGCCTATCCCGGGGGCGGGACACCGGGGAGCTGTTTTTT. Amino acids: CASSLSRGRDTGELFF.